The 11 T cell receptor beta chains reported below all come from one sample, sequenced in a study of blood T cell repertoires in COVID-19 (dated by TCRdb to between 2020 and 2021). The library was made by the immunoSEQ multiplex PCR assay. TCRdb's version of the immuneACCESS table is confined to in-frame rearrangements and falls short of the full clone set. An unresolved V gene accounts for under half of the shortfall where checked; the remainder is of unknown origin. Present in this sample are roughly 190,000 clones, approximately 91% of which were seen just once. In total, the top ten clones hold less than 0.85% of the sample. The sequenced sample consisted of PBMCs or T cells enriched from blood (not recorded which). The receptor source for this set is a woman aged 18-35 years who had recovered from COVID-19.

J is TRBJ2-7 and V is TRBV7-8; 8 bases are a match to TRBD1. J gave up 3 bases and V 0 bases, and 4 bases lay outside the gene matches. The CDR3 totals 15 residues. In germline, CDR1 is SGHVS, CDR2 FQNEAQ. CDR3 protein: CASSLAQGQGYEQYF. CDR3 in DNA: TGTGCCAGCAGCTTAGCGCAAGGACAGGGCTACGAGCAGTACTTC.

V usage is TRBV10-1 and J usage is TRBJ1-1; D may be TRBD1 (5 bases). Germline V gene sequence: CDR1 WNHNN, CDR2 SYGVQD (reference sequence). Between the trimmed V and J ends, which lost 3 bases and 2 bases, there was a span of 10 bases. CDR3 size: 14 residues. CDR3 DNA sequence: TGCGCCAGCAGTGATAACAGGCTAAACACTGAAGCTTTCTTT. This encodes CASSDNRLNTEAFF.

The chain carries TRBV7-9 and TRBJ1-4, with 7 nucleotides matching TRBD1. Per the germline V gene, CDR1 is SEHNR and CDR2 is FQNEAQ (reference sequence). Losses at the gene ends were 5 bases for V and 4 bases for J; bases not matched to a gene: 7. The CDR3 has 15 residues. The CDR3 region is CASSPSQGDNEKLFF. The CDR3 DNA reads TGTGCCAGCAGCCCCTCCCAGGGGGATAATGAAAAACTGTTTTTT.

The rearrangement joins TRBV5-6 to TRBJ2-7; D gene ambiguous. The ends were cut back, 0 bases at V and 0 bases at J, with 16 bases in the middle. CDR3 length: 17 residues. The germline CDR1 and CDR2 sequences are SGHDT and YYEEEE. The CDR3 nucleotides read TGTGCCAGCAGCTTGGGTCATGGGCAGACGAGCTCCTACGAGCAGTACTTC. Its protein product is CASSLGHGQTSSYEQYF. Using reference TRBV5-6 and TRBJ2-7 for the parts outside the CDR3, the full variable domain is DAGVTQSPTHLIKTRGQQVTLRCSPKSGHDTVSWYQQALGQGPQFIFQYYEEEERQRGNFPDRFSGHQFPNYSSELNVNALLLGDSALYLCASSLGHGQTSSYEQYFGPGTRLTVT.

The rearrangement uses TRBV5-1 and TRBJ2-5; 8 positions match TRBD1. Germline V CDR1 and CDR2: SGHRS, YFSETQ. This CDR3 region has 15 residues. V gave up 5 bases and J gave up 5 bases; unmatched junction bases: 11. The CDR3 region is CASRRAQGARETQYF. For the CDR3, the DNA is TGCGCCAGCAGACGGGCCCAGGGGGCCCGGGAGACCCAGTACTTC.

V usage is TRBV5-6 and J usage is TRBJ1-1; 9 nucleotides agree with TRBD1. The CDR3 sequence is 16 residues long. After removal of 9 bases from V and 1 base from J, the junction contained 13 bases not matched to a gene. From germline, CDR1 is SGHDT and CDR2 YYEEEE. CDR3: CATKEGQGRQNTEAFF. CDR3 nucleotide sequence: TGTGCCACTAAGGAGGGACAGGGCCGACAGAACACTGAAGCTTTCTTT.

This chain joins TRBV11-2 and TRBJ2-2; maybe TRBD2 (5 bases). The CDR3 has 17 residues. Looked up from germline, CDR1 is SGHAT and CDR2 is FQNNGV. The V and J ends lost 3 bases and 3 bases respectively, with 17 bases between them. CDR3 loop: CASSFRMDWSHTGELFF. The CDR3 DNA reads as TGTGCCAGCAGCTTTCGGATGGACTGGAGCCACACCGGGGAGCTGTTTTTT.

The V call is TRBV4-3, the J call TRBJ2-3; TRBD2 matches 11 bases. With V trimmed by 1 base and J by 6 bases, 12 bases remained unmatched. The germline gives CDR1 LGHNA, CDR2 YSLEER. CDR3 length: 18 amino acids. CDR3 region: CASSQVTLAGGLQDTQYF. CDR3 coding DNA: TGCGCCAGCAGCCAAGTAACCCTAGCGGGAGGTCTCCAGGATACGCAGTATTTT.

The rearrangement links TRBV7-8 to TRBJ1-2, with 11 bases aligning to TRBD1. CDR1 is SGHVS and CDR2 is FQNEAQ in the germline V gene. Losses at the gene ends were 4 bases for V and 7 bases for J; bases not matched to a gene: 5. CDR3 length equals 14 residues. The CDR3 nucleotides are TGTGCCAGCAGCTATGGACAGGGGGCGTTTGGCTACACCTTC. Translation: CASSYGQGAFGYTF.

V usage is TRBV5-6 and J usage is TRBJ2-7; 12 nucleotides align to TRBD1. Trimming at V came to 4 bases and at J to 3 bases, leaving 5 bases not matched to a gene. This CDR3 contains 15 residues. The germline V gene has CDR1 SGHDT and CDR2 YYEEEE. The CDR3 here is CASSPGTGGVYEQYF. In nucleotides, the CDR3 is TGTGCCAGCAGCCCGGGGACAGGGGGCGTCTACGAGCAGTACTTC. The variable domain in full, completed from reference TRBV5-6 and TRBJ2-7, reads DAGVTQSPTHLIKTRGQQVTLRCSPKSGHDTVSWYQQALGQGPQFIFQYYEEEERQRGNFPDRFSGHQFPNYSSELNVNALLLGDSALYLCASSPGTGGVYEQYFGPGTRLTVT.

The chain links TRBV7-9 to TRBJ2-5, with D possibly matching TRBD2 (5 bases). The germline V gene has CDR1 SEHNR and CDR2 FQNEAQ (reference sequence). This CDR3 comprises 16 residues. Trimming stripped 5 bases from V and 1 base from J, with 17 bases between. The chain's CDR3 is CASSHPGIYSQETQYF. The CDR3 DNA sequence: TGTGCCAGCAGCCACCCGGGAATCTATTCCCAAGAGACCCAGTACTTC. Filled out from reference TRBV7-9 and TRBJ2-5, the complete variable domain reads DTGVSQNPRHKITKRGQNVTFRCDPISEHNRLYWYRQTLGQGPEFLTYFQNEAQLEKSRLLSDRFSAERPKGSFSTLEIQRTEQGDSAMYLCASSHPGIYSQETQYFGPGTRLLVL.